Presented here are 24 T cell receptor beta chains from one specimen sequenced in a study of OX40 agonist ivuxolimab in advanced cancers. Sequencing used immunoSEQ multiplex PCR; TCRdb keeps in-frame clones, though not all of them. The sample has 90,000 to 95,000 clones; 80% to 90% are singletons. Sequencing was performed on CD4+ or CD8+ T cells sorted from blood, taken in a trial of the OX40 agonist ivuxolimab. All receptors come from an adult with an advanced solid tumor such as melanoma, head and neck, liver or kidney cancer.

The chain couples TRBV10-1 to TRBJ2-1, with D tentatively TRBD1 or TRBD2 (5 bases each). CDR3 length equals 11 residues. The germline V gene has CDR1 WNHNN and CDR2 SYGVQD (reference sequence). V dropped 8 bases and J dropped 6 bases, with 8 bases sitting between them. CDR3 bases: TGCGCCAGCGGGGCGGGCAATGAGCAGTTCTTC. Protein sequence: CASGAGNEQFF.

This clone was seen only once. The junction shows a germline mismatch at one end, possibly a read error. CDR3 bases: TGTGCCAGTACTATAGGGAGGGTGCAAAGGGGGTCTGAAGCTTTCTTT. Its translation: CASTIGRVQRGSEAFF. The chain joins TRBV19 to TRBJ1-1; D possibly corresponds to TRBD1 (6 bases). Looked up from germline, CDR1 is LNHDA and CDR2 is SQIVND (reference sequence). The CDR3 extends over 16 amino acids. The full variable domain, completed using reference TRBV19 and TRBJ1-1, is DGGITQSPKYLFRKEGQNVTLSCEQNLNHDAMYWYRQDPGQGLRLIYYSQIVNDFQKGDIAEGYSVSREKKESFPLTVTSAQKNPTAFYLCASTIGRVQRGSEAFFGQGTRLTVV.

The V call is TRBV11-2, the J call TRBJ1-2; D gene ambiguous. Germline CDR1 SGHAT, CDR2 FQNNGV. V was pared by 1 base and J by 4 bases, with 13 bases between. The CDR3 loop spans 15 amino acids. Here the CDR3 reads CASSLGGGDRYGYTF. CDR3 bases: TGTGCCAGCAGCTTAGGCGGCGGGGATCGCTATGGCTACACCTTC.

This chain connects TRBV7-9 to TRBJ2-7, with 11 bases that match TRBD2. The germline gives CDR1 SEHNR, CDR2 FQNEAQ (reference sequence). The V segment lost 5 bases and the J segment 5 bases; nucleotides outside the gene matches: 5. This CDR3 contains 14 residues. The CDR3 protein is CASSTSGRGHEQYF. DNA of the CDR3: TGTGCCAGCAGCACTAGCGGGAGAGGGCACGAGCAGTACTTC.

V is TRBV10-1 and J is TRBJ1-2; 8 positions agree with TRBD1. J lost 4 bases, V lost 6 bases, and 4 bases had no gene match. The CDR3 is made up of 13 amino acids. Per the germline V gene, CDR1 is WNHNN and CDR2 is SYGVQD (reference sequence). This chain's CDR3 is CASSSDRVYGYTF. The CDR3 nucleotides are TGCGCCAGCAGCTCGGACAGGGTCTATGGCTACACCTTC.

This rearrangement joins TRBV7-9 to TRBJ2-1; D gene ambiguous. Germline V CDR1 and CDR2: SEHNR, FQNEAQ (reference sequence). V lost 5 bases and J lost 4, with 12 bases in between. This CDR3 spans 14 amino acids. The CDR3 nucleotides are TGTGCCAGCAGCCCCCGAGGACCATACAATGAGCAGTTCTTC. This sequence encodes CASSPRGPYNEQFF.

This rearrangement joins TRBV19 to TRBJ1-3; D gene uncertain. This CDR3 spans 16 amino acids. V shed 6 bases and J shed 0 bases, with 15 bases lying between them. Per the germline V gene, CDR1 is LNHDA and CDR2 is SQIVND (reference sequence). The CDR3 bases are TGTGCCAGTAGGACCCATGGCCGGACCTCTGGAAACACCATATATTTT. Encoded protein: CASRTHGRTSGNTIYF.

The rearrangement joins TRBV5-1 to TRBJ1-3; perhaps TRBD1 as D (6 bases). CDR1 is SGHRS and CDR2 is YFSETQ in the germline V gene. Deletions cut 0 bases from V and 0 bases from J, with 10 bases between. The CDR3 length is 16 residues. The CDR3: CASSLEGGPSGNTIYF. DNA of the CDR3: TGCGCCAGCAGCTTGGAGGGGGGCCCCTCTGGAAACACCATATATTTT.

The CDR3: CASKQSSGNTIYF. The CDR3 DNA reads as TGTGCCAGCAAACAGAGCTCTGGAAACACCATATATTTT. This chain connects TRBV6-5 to TRBJ1-3; D remains ambiguous. Germline-derived CDR1 and CDR2 are MNHEY and SVGAGI. The CDR3 spans 13 residues. Trimming took off 7 bases at V and 0 bases at J, with 7 bases between the two ends.

This chain's CDR3 is CASRTTGLGGNQPQHF. DNA of the CDR3: TGTGCCAGCAGGACGACAGGGCTTGGGGGCAATCAGCCCCAGCATTTT. The genes are TRBV28 and TRBJ1-5; 7 bases fit TRBD1. After removal of 6 bases from V and 2 bases from J, the junction contained 10 bases not matched to a gene. The CDR3 totals 16 residues. The germline V gene encodes CDR1 MDHEN and CDR2 SYDVKM.

This clone was recorded only once. The chain carries TRBV4-1 and TRBJ2-5; 11 bases are a match to TRBD2. V was clipped by 0 bases and J by 4 bases; unmatched bases: 4. This CDR3 is built from 16 residues. The germline CDR1 and CDR2 sequences are MGHRA and YSYEKL. This CDR3 is CASSQDFLAGGETQYF. CDR3 nucleotides: TGCGCCAGCAGCCAAGATTTCCTAGCGGGAGGAGAGACCCAGTACTTC.

The chain has TRBV21-1 and TRBJ1-5; the table names TRBD1, a call not compared with the DNA. TRBV21-1 is a pseudogene. The CDR3 consists of 14 residues. For the CDR3, the DNA is TGTGCCAGCCCGGGGACACAGGGGAATCAGCCCCAGCATTTT. Translated: CASPGTQGNQPQHF.

The rearrangement uses TRBV15 and TRBJ2-2, with 7 nucleotides matching TRBD1. Trimming cost V 1 base and J 5 bases; bases outside gene matches: 7. The germline V gene has CDR1 LNHNV and CDR2 YYDKDF (reference sequence). The CDR3 contains 16 residues. This CDR3 is CATSRGQGRGTGELFF. In nucleotides, the CDR3 is TGTGCCACCAGCAGAGGACAGGGCAGAGGGACCGGGGAGCTGTTTTTT.

The rearrangement joins TRBV10-3 to TRBJ2-2; TRBD2 is a possible D gene (6 bases). The germline gives CDR1 ENHRY, CDR2 SYGVKD. The V end lost 2 bases, the J end lost 4 bases, and 17 bases lay between the germline ends. This CDR3 is 17 amino acids long. The CDR3 sequence: CAISEALGGLGTGELFF. As DNA, the CDR3 is TGTGCCATCAGTGAGGCCTTGGGAGGATTGGGCACCGGGGAGCTGTTTTTT.

The rearrangement links TRBV19 to TRBJ2-1; TRBD1 matches 12 bases. The germline V gene has CDR1 LNHDA and CDR2 SQIVND (reference sequence). The CDR3 is made up of 15 amino acids. J lost 6 bases, V lost 3 bases, and 3 bases had no gene match. CDR3 sequence: CASSMGQGAPNEQFF. Here the CDR3 DNA reads TGTGCCAGTAGTATGGGACAGGGGGCGCCCAATGAGCAGTTCTTC.

V is TRBV6-1 and J is TRBJ1-5, with 8 bases lining up with TRBD1. CDR1 and CDR2 (germline): MNHNS, SASEGT. The length of the CDR3 is 13 residues. With 7 bases clipped from V and 5 bases from J, the junction kept 4 bases outside the gene matches. The CDR3 protein is CASTTTGDQPQHF. The CDR3 coding sequence is TGTGCCAGCACTACGACAGGGGATCAGCCCCAGCATTTT.

The chain carries TRBV19 and TRBJ1-2; D remains unclear. CDR1 is LNHDA, CDR2 SQIVND, per germline (reference sequence). The CDR3 runs to 13 residues. V dropped 3 bases and J dropped 6 bases, with 11 bases sitting between them. The CDR3 DNA reads TGTGCCAGTAGTATCCGAGATACAGATGGCTACACCTTC. It specifies CASSIRDTDGYTF.

V gene TRBV4-3 combines with J gene TRBJ1-2, with 7 bases fitting TRBD1. There are 15 residues in the CDR3. Germline loops: CDR1 LGHNA, CDR2 YSLEER. V dropped 0 bases and J dropped 3; count of bases not matched to a gene: 4. The CDR3 reads CASSQDFGTDYGYTF. CDR3 nucleotide sequence: TGCGCCAGCAGCCAAGATTTTGGGACAGACTATGGCTACACCTTC.

The V call is TRBV7-2, the J call TRBJ1-2; D is undetermined. There are 11 residues in the CDR3. Trimming removed 7 bases at V and 4 bases at J, with 7 bases between. Per the germline V gene, CDR1 is SGHTA and CDR2 is FQGNSA. CDR3 sequence reads: CASKGGYGYTF. The CDR3, as DNA: TGTGCCAGCAAGGGAGGCTATGGCTACACCTTC.

The rearrangement links TRBV5-5 to TRBJ2-1; tentatively, D is TRBD1 (6 bases). Trimming took 3 bases from V and 10 from J, leaving 11 bases between them. The germline CDR1 and CDR2 sequences are SGHKS and YYEKEE (reference sequence). This CDR3 has 12 amino acids. The CDR3 sequence is CASSWGQMEQFF. For the CDR3, the DNA is TGTGCCAGCAGCTGGGGACAAATGGAGCAGTTCTTC. The variable domain in full, with the rest retrieved from reference TRBV5-5 and TRBJ2-1, is DAGVTQSPTHLIKTRGQQVTLRCSPISGHKSVSWYQQVLGQGPQFIFQYYEKEERGRGNFPDRFSARQFPNYSSELNVNALLLGDSALYLCASSWGQMEQFFGPGTRLTVL.

This rearrangement joins TRBV7-2 to TRBJ1-4; 10 bases fit TRBD1. Germline V gene data show CDR1 as SGHTA and CDR2 as FQGNSA. V lost 5 bases, J lost 5 bases, and 8 bases stayed unmatched. The CDR3 sequence is 16 residues long. DNA of the CDR3: TGTGCCAGCAGCCTTAGCGGGACAGGGGAAAATGAAAAACTGTTTTTT. It encodes CASSLSGTGENEKLFF.

The chain employs TRBV9 and TRBJ2-3, with no clear D. Trimming removed 0 bases at V and 6 bases at J, with 14 bases between. The CDR3 is 15 residues long. Germline V lookup: CDR1 SGDLS, CDR2 YYNGEE. CDR3 loop: CASSVVFGTGDTQYF. The CDR3, as DNA: TGTGCCAGCAGCGTAGTTTTTGGTACCGGCGATACGCAGTATTTT.

V and J are TRBV11-2 and TRBJ1-3, with TRBD1 matching over 12 bases. CDR1 and CDR2 from the germline V gene are SGHAT and FQNNGV. The ends lost 5 bases at V and 7 bases at J; junction bases unmatched: 15. The CDR3 loop spans 18 amino acids. CDR3 sequence (DNA): TGTGCCAGCAGCAATTCACCGGGACAGGGGGCTTCGAGGAACACCATATATTTT. Translating gives CASSNSPGQGASRNTIYF.

J is TRBJ1-5 and V is TRBV27, with unresolved D. Germline values: CDR1 MNHEY, CDR2 SMNVEV (reference sequence). The V end lost 6 bases, the J end lost 0 bases, and 15 bases lay between the germline ends. There are 16 residues in the CDR3. The CDR3 spells CASSLTTPPSNQPQHF. CDR3 DNA sequence: TGTGCCAGCAGCCTAACAACGCCTCCTAGCAATCAGCCCCAGCATTTT.